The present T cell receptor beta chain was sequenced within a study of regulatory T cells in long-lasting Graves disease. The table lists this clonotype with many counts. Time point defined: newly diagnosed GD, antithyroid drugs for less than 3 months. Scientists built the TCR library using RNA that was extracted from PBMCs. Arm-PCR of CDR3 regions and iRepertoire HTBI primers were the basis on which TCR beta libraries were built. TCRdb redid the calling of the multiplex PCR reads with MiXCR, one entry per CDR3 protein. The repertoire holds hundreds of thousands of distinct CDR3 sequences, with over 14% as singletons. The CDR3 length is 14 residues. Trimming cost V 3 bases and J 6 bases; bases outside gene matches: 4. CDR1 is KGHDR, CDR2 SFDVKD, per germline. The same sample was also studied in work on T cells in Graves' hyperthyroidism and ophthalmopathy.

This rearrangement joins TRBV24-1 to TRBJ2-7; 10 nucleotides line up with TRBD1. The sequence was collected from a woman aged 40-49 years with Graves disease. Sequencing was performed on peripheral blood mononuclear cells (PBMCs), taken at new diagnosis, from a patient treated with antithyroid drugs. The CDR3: CATSDPRTGGEQYF. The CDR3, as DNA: TGTGCCACCAGTGATCCCCGGACAGGGGGCGAGCAGTACTTC.